The clone carrying this T cell receptor beta chain was counted many times. The library put unique molecular identifiers onto individual cDNA molecules. TCRdb used MiXCR to reprocess the RACE reads, holding one entry per CDR3 protein. The sample has approximately 84,000 distinct CDR3 sequences, over 8.5% seen once; the top ten hold less than 2%. This specimen comes from a study of human T cells and chemical hapten exposure. The CDR3 spans 12 residues. With V trimmed by 0 bases and J by 10 bases, 2 bases remained unmatched. In germline, CDR1 is SGHNT, CDR2 YYREEE (reference sequence). The sample's time point: healthy volunteer bleed at 6 weeks. The authors' total RNA extraction used unfractionated whole blood.

Sequenced material: whole blood. The rearrangement links TRBV5-4 to TRBJ1-1; 8 nucleotides agree with TRBD1. This receptor was identified in a male donor in good health. Some clones in this sample may be carry-over from other donors' samples. The CDR3 DNA reads as TGTGCCAGCAGCTTGGGTGACAGGGGAGCTTTCTTT. As protein: CASSLGDRGAFF.